This T cell receptor (beta chain) was recorded in a study of molecular identifiers for immune sequencing clone quantification. Study results and caveats: In naive cells, under 1% of molecules belonged to clones above 20 RNA copies, against over 98% in effector cells.

TCRdb passed the PCR reads through MiXCR, listing each CDR3 protein once. The table lists hundreds of thousands of distinct CDR3 sequences, about 25% of them singletons. This clonotype was seen a single time. Its antigen is unknown. Trimming removed 5 bases from V and 3 bases from J; junction bases left unmatched: 8. Germline-derived CDR1 and CDR2 are SEHNR and FQNEAQ (reference sequence). The CDR3 extends over 15 amino acids. The sequence came from a human donor in good health. Some libraries in this study had Jurkat cell RNA spiked in. The sample consisted of naive CD8+ T cells from blood, with Jurkat cell RNA spiked in. The subset is: FACS-sorted CD8+CD4-CCR7+CD45RA+ naive T cells. V usage is TRBV7-9 and J usage is TRBJ2-7; 9 bases are shared with TRBD2. The CDR3 is CASSPWLAGYYEQYF. DNA of the CDR3: TGTGCCAGCAGCCCCTGGCTAGCGGGATACTACGAGCAGTACTTC.